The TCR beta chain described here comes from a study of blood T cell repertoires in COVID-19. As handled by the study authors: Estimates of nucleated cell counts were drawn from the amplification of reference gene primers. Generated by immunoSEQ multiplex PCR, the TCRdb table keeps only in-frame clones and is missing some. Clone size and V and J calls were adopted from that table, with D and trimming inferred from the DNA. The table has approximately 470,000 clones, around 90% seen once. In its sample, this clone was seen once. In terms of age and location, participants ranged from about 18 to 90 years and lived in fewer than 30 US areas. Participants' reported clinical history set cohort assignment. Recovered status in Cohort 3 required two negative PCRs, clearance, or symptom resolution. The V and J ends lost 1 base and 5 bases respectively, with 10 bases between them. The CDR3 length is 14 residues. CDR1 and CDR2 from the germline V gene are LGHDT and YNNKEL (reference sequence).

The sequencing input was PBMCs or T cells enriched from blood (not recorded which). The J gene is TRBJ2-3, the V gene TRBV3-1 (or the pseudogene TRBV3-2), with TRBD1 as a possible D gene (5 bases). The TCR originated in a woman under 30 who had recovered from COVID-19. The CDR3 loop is CASSQAAGQDTQYF. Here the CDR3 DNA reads TGTGCCAGCAGCCAAGCGGCAGGGCAAGATACGCAGTATTTT.